This T cell receptor (beta chain) was obtained from a study of blood T cell repertoires in COVID-19. Overall study: Collection of acute and convalescent COVID-19 samples took place in the United States, Italy and Spain. Sample material is recorded as cDNA or gDNA derived from T cells, B-cell-depleted T cells, or PBMCs.

While infection was still active, Seattle patients were enrolled and then followed longitudinally. The CDR3 length is 13 residues. Germline V CDR1 and CDR2: SGHTA, FQGTGA. Trimming cost V 6 bases and J 0 bases, with 8 bases left between them. Original processing methods: Amplification from reference gene primers served as the basis for estimated nucleated cell counts. Sequencing was performed with immunoSEQ multiplex PCR; in TCRdb, only in-frame clones are kept and a portion is missing. For V, J and clone size, that table is used; D and trimming come from the DNA. The table has 150,000 to 200,000 clones, 82% seen once.

The chain uses TRBV7-3 and TRBJ1-1, with D uncertain. The sample was peripheral blood. This TCR came from a woman in her forties with COVID-19, enrolled during active disease. CDR3 region: CASRLDMNTEAFF. The CDR3 DNA is TGTGCCAGCAGACTTGACATGAACACTGAAGCTTTCTTT.